This T cell receptor (beta chain) was observed in a study of cytomegalovirus exposure and HLA in healthy donors. After removal of 5 bases from V and 8 bases from J, the junction contained 14 bases not matched to a gene. The CDR3 is made up of 15 amino acids. Germline V CDR1 and CDR2: MNHEY, SMNVEV (reference sequence). Both 60 Vbeta primers and 13 Jbeta primers went into the PCR. Libraries were prepared by immunoSEQ multiplex PCR; TCRdb keeps only in-frame clonotypes and omits some of them. The table has about 170,000 clones, 60% to 85% seen once; the top ten hold about 2.9%. The chain employs TRBV27 and TRBJ1-1; 7 bases line up with TRBD1. Input material: PBMCs. This TCR derives from a female donor in good health and CMV-seronegative. CDR3 DNA sequence: TGTGCCAGCAGTCCGCCCGACAGGGATATCCTCGAAGCTTTCTTT. Translation gives CASSPPDRDILEAFF.